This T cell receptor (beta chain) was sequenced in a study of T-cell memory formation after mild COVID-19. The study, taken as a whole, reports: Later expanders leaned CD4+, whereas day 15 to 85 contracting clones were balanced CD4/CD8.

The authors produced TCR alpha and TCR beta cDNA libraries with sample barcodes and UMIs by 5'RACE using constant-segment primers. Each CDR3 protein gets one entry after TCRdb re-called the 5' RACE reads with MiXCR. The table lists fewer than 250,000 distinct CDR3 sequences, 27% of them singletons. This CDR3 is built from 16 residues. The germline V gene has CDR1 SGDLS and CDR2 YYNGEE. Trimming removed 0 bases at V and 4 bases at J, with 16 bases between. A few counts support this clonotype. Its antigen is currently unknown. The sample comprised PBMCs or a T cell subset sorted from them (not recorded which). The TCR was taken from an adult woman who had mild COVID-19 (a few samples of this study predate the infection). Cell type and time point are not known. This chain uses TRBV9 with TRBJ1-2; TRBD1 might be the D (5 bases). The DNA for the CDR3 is TGTGCCAGCAGCGTAGAGTCGCGGGGCCGTGGCTATGGCTACACCTTC. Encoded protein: CASSVESRGRGYGYTF.